The T cell receptor beta chain under discussion was sequenced for a study of lung T cells in sarcoidosis with Löfgren's syndrome. Study-wide context: Bronchoalveolar lavage fluid in sarcoidosis accumulates CD4+ T cells. Repertoire analyses centered on Löfgren's syndrome patients. General study points: Shared TRAV12-1 and TRBV2 CDR3 motifs across Löfgren's syndrome patients reportedly suggested public CD4+ TCRs. Sarcoidosis antigen recognition was only suggested, antigen unidentified.

V dropped 1 base and J dropped 5; count of bases not matched to a gene: 14. This CDR3 has 18 amino acids. Germline V gene sequence: CDR1 SEHNR, CDR2 FQNEAQ (reference sequence). This clonotype has a count of ten or more. Its antigen is still unknown. A single record per CDR3 protein comes from TCRdb applying MiXCR to the reads. Seen here are several thousand distinct CDR3 sequences, just under 20% observed once, and the top ten hold more than 6.5%. Sequencing was carried out using CD4+ T cells from bronchoalveolar lavage. The V gene is TRBV7-9, the J gene TRBJ2-5, with 9 bases fitting TRBD1. The receptor was derived from a human donor with sarcoidosis (Löfgren's syndrome or another form), or a control subject (not recorded which). CDR3 DNA: TGTGCCAGCAGCTTAGTGGGGAACAGGGGGCCCCCGTCCGAGACCCAGTACTTC. Protein sequence: CASSLVGNRGPPSETQYF. The full variable domain, with the rest looked up from reference TRBV7-9 and TRBJ2-5, is DTGVSQNPRHKITKRGQNVTFRCDPISEHNRLYWYRQTLGQGPEFLTYFQNEAQLEKSRLLSDRFSAERPKGSFSTLEIQRTEQGDSAMYLCASSLVGNRGPPSETQYFGPGTRLLVL.